This T cell receptor (beta chain) emerged from a study of T cells in Graves' hyperthyroidism and ophthalmopathy. In the study overall: Peripheral blood was obtained at initial diagnosis, preceding any treatment. Study conclusions and caveats: Blood also held most thyroid clonotypes expanded beyond 0.001.

In its sample, this clonotype was seen a few times. What it recognizes is unknown. PBMCs came from around 9.7 ml fresh peripheral blood. There were TCR beta CDR3 regions amplified from RNA transcripts. With the HTBI primer set, the TCR CDR3 went through a first round of RT-PCR. One entry per CDR3 protein, called by TCRdb with MiXCR from the multiplex PCR reads. Counted here are 400,000 or so distinct CDR3 sequences, around 15% occurring once; the ten biggest clones make up 15% to 20%. The CDR3 loop spans 16 amino acids. Germline V gives CDR1 SGHDT, CDR2 YYEEEE. The junction had 10 bases not matched to a gene; V was cut back by 3 bases and J by 3 bases.

The clonotype comes from a woman aged 60-75 years with Graves' ophthalmopathy. The V gene is TRBV5-6, the J gene TRBJ2-7, with 9 bases fitting TRBD2. The sequenced material came from blood. This CDR3 reads CASSSAGGSSLYEQYF. The DNA of the CDR3 is TGTGCCAGCAGCTCGGCGGGGGGGTCCTCACTCTACGAGCAGTACTTC. The full variable domain, its missing parts supplied by reference TRBV5-6 and TRBJ2-7, is DAGVTQSPTHLIKTRGQQVTLRCSPKSGHDTVSWYQQALGQGPQFIFQYYEEEERQRGNFPDRFSGHQFPNYSSELNVNALLLGDSALYLCASSSAGGSSLYEQYFGPGTRLTVT.